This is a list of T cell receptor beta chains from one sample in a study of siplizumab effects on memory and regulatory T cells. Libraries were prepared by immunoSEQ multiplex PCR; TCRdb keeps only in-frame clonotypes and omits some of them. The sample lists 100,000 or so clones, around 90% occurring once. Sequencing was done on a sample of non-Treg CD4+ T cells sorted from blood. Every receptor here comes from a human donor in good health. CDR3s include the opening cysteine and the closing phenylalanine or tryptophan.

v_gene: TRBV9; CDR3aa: CASSAWTDTQYF
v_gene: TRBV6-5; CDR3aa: CASSPGRLEAFF
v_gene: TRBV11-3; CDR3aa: CASSPQTAGTGELFF
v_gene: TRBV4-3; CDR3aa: CASSRISGNTIYF
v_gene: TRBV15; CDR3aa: CATSGAGGPSEQYF
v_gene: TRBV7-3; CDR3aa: CASSLGPYTGELFF
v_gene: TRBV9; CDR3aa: CASSPSNSPLHF
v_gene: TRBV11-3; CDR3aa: CASSLDQNTGELFF
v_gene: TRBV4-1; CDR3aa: CASSPYYGAYEQYF
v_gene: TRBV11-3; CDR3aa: CASSLFSTGGYEQYF
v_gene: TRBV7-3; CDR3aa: CASSLLRDEQFF
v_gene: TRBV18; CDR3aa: CASSPPWDRHNEQFF
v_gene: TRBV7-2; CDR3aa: CASSSQGSGELFF
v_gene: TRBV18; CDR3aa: CASSSPGGRGAFF
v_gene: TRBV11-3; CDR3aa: CASSPGTENTEAFF
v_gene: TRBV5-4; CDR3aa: CASSLGLAGNTDTQYF